One and the same sample provided the 28 T cell receptor beta chains below, sequenced in a study of breast tumors, draining lymph nodes, adjacent tissues. TCRdb fed the multiplex PCR reads into MiXCR, producing one record per CDR3 protein. In the table there are approximately 300,000 distinct CDR3 sequences, more than 30% of which are singletons. The lymph nodes were axillary draining lymph nodes from breast cancer patients. The specimen was axillary lymph node tissue. All receptors come from a female donor with breast cancer. Some clones in this sample may be carry-over from other donors' samples.

This clonotype was seen many times. The genes are TRBV5-1 and TRBJ2-1; no definite D call. The CDR3 contains 14 residues. V dropped 4 bases and J dropped 5 bases, with 13 bases sitting between them. Germline-derived CDR1 and CDR2 are SGHRS and YFSETQ. CDR3 bases: TGCGCCAGCAGCCCCGGACGAAATGACAATGAGCAGTTCTTC. This translates into CASSPGRNDNEQFF.

This clonotype was picked up many times. The chain recombines TRBV7-9 with TRBJ2-1; 14 nucleotides align to TRBD2. The ends lost 5 bases at V and 8 bases at J; junction bases unmatched: 8. Germline V gene lookup returns CDR1 SEHNR and CDR2 FQNEAQ (reference sequence). CDR3 length: 16 residues. CDR3 residues: CASSKGTSGSLDEQFF. CDR3 DNA: TGTGCCAGCAGCAAGGGGACTAGCGGGAGTCTGGATGAGCAGTTCTTC.

This clonotype occurred many times. The chain has TRBV7-6 and TRBJ2-5, with D possibly matching TRBD2 (6 bases). CDR3 length: 16 amino acids. With 5 bases removed from V and 3 bases from J, the gap between germline ends came to 19 bases. Germline V gives CDR1 SGHVS, CDR2 FNYEAQ. CDR3 DNA: TGTGCCAGCAGCCAAACCCCGTACCGCGGGAAAGAGACCCAGTACTTC. It translates to CASSQTPYRGKETQYF. The full variable domain, rest sourced from reference TRBV7-6 and TRBJ2-5, is GAGVSQSPRYKVTKRGQDVALRCDPISGHVSLYWYRQALGQGPEFLTYFNYEAQQDKSGLPNDRFSAERPEGSISTLTIQRTEQRDSAMYRCASSQTPYRGKETQYFGPGTRLLVL.

This clonotype has a handful of counts. The CDR3 sequence: CASSQAGFTYEQYF. As DNA, the CDR3 is TGTGCCAGCAGCCAAGCAGGGTTTACCTACGAGCAGTACTTC. The genes are TRBV3-1 and TRBJ2-7; D is perhaps TRBD1 (5 bases). Germline V gene lookup returns CDR1 LGHDT and CDR2 YNNKEL (reference sequence). The CDR3 has 14 residues. V was clipped by 1 base and J by 2 bases, with 9 bases between them.

This clonotype has at least ten counts. The chain employs TRBV19 and TRBJ1-2, with 9 bases aligning to TRBD1. This CDR3 has 13 residues. Trimming cost V 1 base and J 7 bases; bases outside gene matches: 1. Looked up from germline, CDR1 is LNHDA and CDR2 is SQIVND (reference sequence). CDR3 loop: CASSIGDRAGYTF. In DNA form, the CDR3 reads TGTGCCAGTAGTATAGGGGACAGGGCTGGCTACACCTTC.

This clonotype was counted many times. J is TRBJ1-6 and V is TRBV6-2 or TRBV6-3; D gene uncertain. Germline CDR1 reads MNHEY; CDR2 reads SVGEGT. CDR3 length: 14 amino acids. V dropped 2 bases and J dropped 7 bases, with 9 bases sitting between them. CDR3 sequence (DNA): TGTGCCAGCAGTTACGCGTCTACGAATTCACCCCTCCACTTT. The encoded protein is CASSYASTNSPLHF.

This clonotype was counted a few times. At one end, the junction sequence differs from germline, possibly due to a read error. V is TRBV7-9 and J is TRBJ2-5; tentatively, D is TRBD1 (6 bases). Germline V gives CDR1 SEHNR, CDR2 FQNEAQ (reference sequence). This CDR3 has 15 residues. CDR3 in DNA: TGTGCCAGCAGCTTAGCGGGGGCCGGCCAAGAGACCCAGCACTTC. Protein product: CASSLAGAGQETQHF.

In regard to this clonotype: A much larger clone lies one base from this, so it may be a read error. The genes are TRBV20-1 and TRBJ2-1; 7 bases fit TRBD2. Germline V gene lookup returns CDR1 DFQATT and CDR2 SNEGSKA (reference sequence). This CDR3 has 14 amino acids. Unmatched junction bases numbered 5, after V lost 4 bases and J lost 2 bases. The CDR3 loop reads CSAKGRVPYNEQFF. CDR3 nucleotide sequence: TGCAGTGCTAAAGGGAGGGTGCCCTACAATGAGCAGTTCTTC.

At least ten counts were recorded for this clonotype. The genes are TRBV5-4 and TRBJ1-3, with TRBD1 as a possible D gene (5 bases). The V end lost 4 bases, the J end lost 4 bases, and 18 bases lay between the germline ends. Germline lookup yields CDR1 SGHNT and CDR2 YYREEE (reference sequence). The CDR3 has 16 residues. The CDR3 DNA is TGTGCCAGCAGCGGCCCTTGGGGCAGCAAGGGAAACACCATATATTTT. It translates to CASSGPWGSKGNTIYF.

This clonotype was seen ten or more times. The chain employs TRBV7-6 and TRBJ2-7; D is perhaps TRBD1 (6 bases). Germline V gene lookup returns CDR1 SGHVS and CDR2 FNYEAQ. Trimming cost V 5 bases and J 7 bases, with 18 bases left between them. This CDR3 contains 14 residues. The CDR3 sequence is CASSVRTGRGEQYF. CDR3 bases: TGTGCCAGCAGCGTCCGAACTGGTAGGGGGGAGCAGTACTTC.

The chain recombines TRBV10-3 with TRBJ1-1; D unclear. Trimming pared 2 bases from V and 4 bases from J, leaving 11 bases between. Per germline, CDR1 ENHRY and CDR2 SYGVKD. CDR3 length: 14 amino acids. The chain's CDR3 is CAISELGVVTEAFF. The CDR3, as DNA: TGTGCCATCAGTGAGCTCGGGGTGGTCACTGAAGCTTTCTTT.

A single count supports this clonotype. DNA for the CDR3: TGTGCCAGCAGCGTGACAGTTTCGAACACTGAAGCTTTCTTT. Protein product: CASSVTVSNTEAFF. The chain has TRBV6-5 and TRBJ1-1; tentatively, D is TRBD1 (5 bases). Germline assignment: CDR1 MNHEY and CDR2 SVGAGI. The V and J ends lost 6 bases and 1 base respectively, with 12 bases between them. CDR3 length: 14 residues.

The CDR3 reads CASSPDGEGEQYF. The DNA of the CDR3 is TGTGCCAGCTCACCAGATGGGGAGGGGGAGCAGTACTTC. The chain links TRBV18 to TRBJ2-7; 7 nucleotides align to TRBD2. The trim removed 2 bases at V and 7 bases at J, leaving 5 bases unmatched. Germline V gene lookup returns CDR1 KGHSH and CDR2 LQKENI. The CDR3 length is 13 residues.

The table lists this clonotype with many counts. The V call is TRBV2, the J call TRBJ1-5, with D tentatively TRBD1 (6 bases). The germline V and J ends were trimmed by 4 bases and 7 bases, with 14 bases remaining between them. Germline V CDR1 and CDR2: SNHLY, FYNNEI. This CDR3 has 14 residues. This CDR3 reads CASSGFRGSQPQHF. The CDR3 DNA reads TGTGCCAGCAGTGGGTTCAGGGGCAGCCAGCCCCAGCATTTT. Together with reference TRBV2 and TRBJ1-5, the CDR3 gives the full variable domain: EPEVTQTPSHQVTQMGQEVILRCVPISNHLYFYWYRQILGQKVEFLVSFYNNEISEKSEIFDDQFSVERPDGSNFTLKIRSTKLEDSAMYFCASSGFRGSQPQHFGDGTRLSIL.

This clonotype occurred many times. J is TRBJ1-4 and V is TRBV6-1; D is undetermined. Germline CDR1 reads MNHNS; CDR2 reads SASEGT. This CDR3 is built from 14 residues. V was trimmed by 3 bases and J by 0 bases, leaving 5 bases between them. CDR3 region: CASSDQATNEKLFF. The DNA of the CDR3 is TGTGCCAGCAGTGACCAGGCAACTAATGAAAAACTGTTTTTT.

This clonotype was counted many times. The chain employs TRBV7-6 and TRBJ2-7; tentative D call: TRBD2 (6 bases). Looked up from germline, CDR1 is SGHVS and CDR2 is FNYEAQ. Trimming took 4 bases from V and 6 from J, leaving 10 bases between them. The CDR3 is 12 residues long. CDR3 sequence reads: CASSSRGGEQYF. The CDR3 DNA reads as TGTGCCAGCAGCTCTAGGGGAGGCGAGCAGTACTTC.

This clonotype was picked up many times. The rearrangement uses TRBV6-5 and TRBJ1-4; D is undetermined. The V gene lost 5 bases and the J gene lost 4 bases, with 17 bases spanning the gap. This CDR3 spans 16 amino acids. From germline, CDR1 is MNHEY and CDR2 SVGAGI. The DNA for the CDR3 is TGTGCCAGCAGTAAATCCTCGGCGGGGTTTAATGAAAAACTGTTTTTT. Protein product: CASSKSSAGFNEKLFF.

This clonotype was observed at least ten times. The chain recombines TRBV25-1 with TRBJ1-3; 7 bases are a match to TRBD1. V trimming: 3 bases; J trimming: 7 bases; junction bases outside the gene matches: 9. This CDR3 is 15 amino acids long. The V gene's germline CDR1 is MGHDK and CDR2 SYGVNS. The CDR3 DNA follows: TGTGCCAGCAGTGATATGAAAGAGGGGGCGAACACCATATATTTT. Its protein is CASSDMKEGANTIYF.

The chain links TRBV7-3 to TRBJ2-7, with D possibly being TRBD1 (6 bases). This CDR3 spans 13 amino acids. The ends were cut back, 5 bases at V and 9 bases at J, with 17 bases in the middle. Germline V CDR1 and CDR2: SGHTA, FQGTGA. CDR3 DNA sequence: TGTGCCAGCAGCCTCGGACAGTGGGCCCCGCAGTACTTC. It translates to CASSLGQWAPQYF. The variable domain in full, completed from reference TRBV7-3 and TRBJ2-7, reads GAGVSQTPSNKVTEKGKYVELRCDPISGHTALYWYRQSLGQGPEFLIYFQGTGAADDSGLPNDRFFAVRPEGSVSTLKIQRTERGDSAVYLCASSLGQWAPQYFGPGTRLTVT.

Ten or more counts support this clonotype. The V and J genes are TRBV5-1 and TRBJ1-5, with D possibly TRBD1 on 5 matching bases. CDR3 size: 13 residues. V lost 4 bases and J 6 bases, leaving 11 bases between the germline ends. Germline CDR1 is SGHRS and CDR2 is YFSETQ. The CDR3 here is CASSNQGGQPQHF. In nucleotides, the CDR3 is TGCGCCAGCAGCAACCAGGGCGGTCAGCCCCAGCATTTT.

The chain links TRBV7-9 to TRBJ2-3, with D perhaps matching TRBD2 (6 bases). V lost 2 bases to trimming and J lost 11 bases, with 17 bases between them. This CDR3 has 14 amino acids. The germline CDR1 and CDR2 sequences are SEHNR and FQNEAQ (reference sequence). The DNA of the CDR3 is TGTGCCAGCAGCTTATTGGACTACCACAATGAGCAGTATTTT. This encodes CASSLLDYHNEQYF.

This clonotype was recorded many times. V is TRBV25-1 and J is TRBJ2-2; D is uncertain. Germline V gene sequence: CDR1 MGHDK, CDR2 SYGVNS. There are 16 residues in the CDR3. V dropped 1 base and J dropped 3 bases, with 12 bases sitting between them. The CDR3 bases are TGTGCCAGCAGTGAATTCGAAGTGATCTACACCGGGGAGCTGTTTTTT. Translating it yields CASSEFEVIYTGELFF.

This clonotype has a count of ten or more. The rearrangement uses TRBV9 and TRBJ2-7; D may correspond to TRBD1 or TRBD2 (5 bases each). V was clipped by 0 bases and J by 2 bases, with 9 bases between them. The CDR3 covers 14 residues. Germline V gene lookup returns CDR1 SGDLS and CDR2 YYNGEE. CDR3 residues: CASSVDPGPYEQYF. The CDR3 coding sequence is TGTGCCAGCAGCGTAGATCCGGGGCCCTACGAGCAGTACTTC.

This clonotype was found many times. This chain uses TRBV5-1 with TRBJ2-1, with a tentative D call TRBD2 (5 bases). The length of the CDR3 is 14 residues. Trimming took 4 bases from V and 2 from J, leaving 10 bases between them. Germline V gives CDR1 SGHRS, CDR2 YFSETQ. The DNA of the CDR3 is TGCGCCAGCAGCCCCAGACTAACCTACAATGAGCAGTTCTTC. Protein sequence: CASSPRLTYNEQFF.

This clonotype has a count of ten or more. The chain links TRBV20-1 to TRBJ2-7; no clear D. CDR3 length: 11 residues. The V end lost 0 bases, the J end lost 6 bases, and 6 bases lay between the germline ends. Germline loops: CDR1 DFQATT, CDR2 SNEGSKA (reference sequence). The CDR3 nucleotides are TGCAGTGCTAGAGATGCACTCGAGCAGTACTTC. It specifies CSARDALEQYF.

Note on this clonotype: The germline gene is not matched at one end of the junction; a read error may be the cause. The chain joins TRBV9 to TRBJ2-6; D might be TRBD1 (6 bases). Germline loops: CDR1 SGDLS, CDR2 YYNGEE. This CDR3 has 13 amino acids. CDR3 sequence (DNA): TGTGCCAGCAGCGTAGGAGGGGGCAACGTCCTGACTTTC. This gives the protein CASSVGGGNVLTF. Filled out from reference TRBV9 and TRBJ2-6, the complete variable domain reads DSGVTQTPKHLITATGQRVTLRCSPRSGDLSVYWYQQSLDQGLQFLIQYYNGEERAKGNILERFSAQQFPDLHSELNLSSLELGDSALYFCASSVGGGNVLTFGAGSRLTVL.

This clonotype has ten or more counts. This sequence joins TRBV29-1 and TRBJ2-2, with 10 bases aligning to TRBD1. V shed 3 bases and J 7 bases; nucleotides not matched to a gene: 5. CDR3 size: 14 residues. Germline V CDR1 and CDR2: SQVTM, ANQGSEA. The CDR3 protein is CSVEGQGFDGELFF. CDR3 nucleotide sequence: TGCAGCGTTGAGGGACAGGGGTTTGACGGGGAGCTGTTTTTT.

There are many counts of this clonotype. The rearrangement links TRBV5-1 to TRBJ2-6, with 7 positions matching TRBD1. Looked up from germline, CDR1 is SGHRS and CDR2 is YFSETQ. The CDR3 contains 15 residues. Losses at the gene ends were 7 bases for V and 4 bases for J; bases not matched to a gene: 8. The CDR3 protein is CASGERGGGANVLTF. The CDR3 DNA reads as TGCGCCAGCGGGGAGCGAGGGGGCGGGGCCAACGTCCTGACTTTC.